This paragraph reports one T cell receptor (beta chain). The data were taken from a study of blood T cell repertoires in COVID-19. Study-level background: Material from acute and convalescent COVID-19 was sourced from the United States, Italy and Spain. In each case, the material was cDNA or gDNA derived from T cells, B-cell-depleted T cells, or PBMCs.

Original processing methods: Estimated nucleated cell counts came from reference gene primer amplification. The assay was immunoSEQ multiplex PCR, and TCRdb's table has in-frame clones only and misses some. D and trimming come from the DNA, and the V and J calls and clone size come from that table. The table includes about 43,000 clones, approximately 90% detected once. The receptor was derived from a man between 60 and 75 years old with active COVID-19. Material: peripheral blood.

The CDR3 is CASSLGGGRVYEQYF. CDR3 bases: TGTGCCAGCAGCTTGGGGGGGGGTCGTGTCTACGAGCAGTACTTC. The chain employs TRBV5-4 and TRBJ2-7, with 7 positions matching TRBD2. CDR1 is SGHNT, CDR2 YYREEE, per germline (reference sequence). V lost 0 bases to trimming and J lost 3 bases; unmatched junction nucleotides: 6. The CDR3 consists of 15 residues.